The 10 T cell receptor beta chains below come from one sample, sequenced in a study of T-cell reconstitution after alpha-beta-depleted transplantation in children. Unique molecular identifiers were used to barcode this TCRbeta library. MiXCR, run by TCRdb on the PCR reads, gives a single entry per CDR3 protein. The sample holds approximately 18,000 distinct CDR3 sequences, 4.5% to 6.5% seen once. The source was PBMCs, collected before TCRalphabeta/CD19-depleted stem cell transplant. Source of these receptors: a boy aged 10-17 years with acute lymphoblastic leukemia, due to receive a stem cell transplant.

Ten or more counts support this clonotype. The chain uses TRBV27 and TRBJ1-1; the D is unclear. This CDR3 comprises 13 residues. V lost 7 bases to trimming and J lost 5 bases, with 14 bases between them. The germline V gene has CDR1 MNHEY and CDR2 SMNVEV (reference sequence). CDR3 in DNA: TGTGCCAGCACCCCCTTGGGTAGGACTGAAGCTTTCTTT. Encoded protein: CASTPLGRTEAFF.

In its sample, this clonotype was seen many times. J is TRBJ2-3 and V is TRBV28; 9 positions agree with TRBD2. Trimming took 8 bases from V and 3 from J; bases not matched to a gene: 12. This CDR3 contains 16 residues. Germline lookup yields CDR1 MDHEN and CDR2 SYDVKM. This CDR3 is CASGHRGTSGTDTQYF. In DNA form, the CDR3 reads TGTGCCAGCGGCCACCGGGGAACTAGCGGGACAGATACGCAGTATTTT. The variable domain in full, with the rest retrieved from reference TRBV28 and TRBJ2-3, is DVKVTQSSRYLVKRTGEKVFLECVQDMDHENMFWYRQDPGLGLRLIYFSYDVKMKEKGDIPEGYSVSREKKERFSLILESASTNQTSMYLCASGHRGTSGTDTQYFGPGTRLTVL.

The sample holds many counts of this clonotype. The chain has TRBV5-8 and TRBJ1-6; 8 bases are shared with TRBD1. The CDR3 covers 15 residues. J was trimmed by 3 bases and V by 9 bases; bases with no gene match: 8. Germline V gene data show CDR1 as SGHTS and CDR2 as YDEGEE. CDR3 coding DNA: TGTGCCACGCTTGGGACAGGCCTCTATAATTCACCCCTCCACTTT. Protein product: CATLGTGLYNSPLHF.

This clonotype was found many times. The genes are TRBV7-2 and TRBJ2-3, with a possible D match to TRBD1 (6 bases). The germline V gene has CDR1 SGHTA and CDR2 FQGNSA. Trimming stripped 6 bases from V and 0 bases from J, with 19 bases between. CDR3 size: 17 residues. The CDR3 protein is CASRHSGTTDSTDTQYF. The CDR3, as DNA: TGTGCCAGCAGGCACTCCGGGACAACAGATAGCACAGATACGCAGTATTTT.

This clonotype showed up just a few times. The chain joins TRBV3-1 to TRBJ1-1; 7 nucleotides align to TRBD1. Trimming took 5 bases from V and 0 from J; bases not matched to a gene: 6. CDR3 length equals 15 residues. Germline values: CDR1 LGHDT, CDR2 YNNKEL (reference sequence). The CDR3 loop reads CASSLGQQMNTEAFF. CDR3 sequence (DNA): TGTGCCAGCAGCTTGGGACAGCAAATGAACACTGAAGCTTTCTTT.

This clonotype was counted at least ten times. This chain connects TRBV28 to TRBJ2-7; 7 bases fit TRBD2. This CDR3 contains 16 residues. Germline CDR1 MDHEN, CDR2 SYDVKM. Trimming removed 6 bases from V and 2 bases from J; junction bases left unmatched: 13. The CDR3 region is CASSLGLAAKPYEQYF. The CDR3 DNA follows: TGTGCCAGCAGCCTGGGCCTAGCGGCAAAACCCTACGAGCAGTACTTC.

This clonotype has a count of ten or more. The chain joins TRBV7-7 to TRBJ1-3; 7 positions agree with TRBD1. The CDR3 runs to 13 residues. Germline trimming cut 5 bases from V and 3 bases from J; bases unmatched to any gene: 1. The germline V gene encodes CDR1 SSHAT and CDR2 FNYEAQ (reference sequence). CDR3 coding DNA: TGTGCCAGCAGCCGGGACAGTGGAAACACCATATATTTT. Encoded protein: CASSRDSGNTIYF. Complete variable domain (other parts from reference TRBV7-7 and TRBJ1-3): GAGVSQSPRYKVTKRGQDVTLRCDPISSHATLYWYQQALGQGPEFLTYFNYEAQPDKSGLPSDRFSAERPEGSISTLTIQRTEQRDSAMYRCASSRDSGNTIYFGEGSWLTVV.

This clonotype was counted at least ten times. The chain recombines TRBV20-1 with TRBJ1-2; D ambiguous. Trimming pared 1 base from V and 4 bases from J, leaving 1 base between. The CDR3 is 10 amino acids. Germline V lookup: CDR1 DFQATT, CDR2 SNEGSKA (reference sequence). The CDR3 is CSARGYGYTF. The DNA of the CDR3 is TGCAGTGCTAGAGGCTATGGCTACACCTTC.

In its sample, this clonotype was seen many times. One end of the junction varies from germline; a read error may be responsible. This sequence joins TRBV15 and TRBJ1-1; perhaps TRBD1 as D (6 bases). The CDR3 has 14 amino acids. Germline CDR1 reads LNHNV; CDR2 reads YYDKDF (reference sequence). The CDR3 here is CATSSLQGNTEVFF. As DNA, the CDR3 is TGTGCCACCAGCAGTTTACAGGGAAACACTGAAGTTTTCTTT.

In this sample, this clonotype turned up many times. This rearrangement joins TRBV7-8 to TRBJ2-1; 11 bases map to TRBD2. V lost 1 base, J lost 5 bases, and 4 bases stayed unmatched. The CDR3 runs 16 residues. Per germline, CDR1 SGHVS and CDR2 FQNEAQ. CDR3 protein: CASSLGLAGGDNEQFF. Written as DNA, the CDR3 is TGTGCCAGCAGCTTAGGGCTAGCGGGAGGCGACAATGAGCAGTTCTTC.